This entry lists 21 T cell receptor beta chains sequenced from one sample in a study of vaccination effects on CD4 cells after COVID-19. Only in-frame clones appear in the TCRdb table, and some are missing; sequencing was by immunoSEQ multiplex PCR. The sample carries roughly 45,000 clones, 72% recorded once. Upon completion of roughly ten days in culture, CD4+ T cells were isolated. Each participant was administered two doses of either the BNT162b2 or the mRNA-1273 vaccine. The antigens for these receptors are not known. The sequences come from CD4+ T cells from PBMCs cultured without peptide, collected after COVID-19 vaccination. All receptors come from a human donor who received a COVID-19 vaccine.

This chain joins TRBV30 and TRBJ1-1, with a tentative D call TRBD1 (6 bases). Germline CDR1 and CDR2: GTSNPN and SVGIG (reference sequence). Trimming stripped 2 bases from V and 6 bases from J, with 13 bases between. This CDR3 comprises 13 residues. CDR3 coding DNA: TGTGCCTGGAGTACCCGGACAGCCTCTGAAGCTTTCTTT. Protein product: CAWSTRTASEAFF.

The J gene is TRBJ1-2, the V gene TRBV28; D ambiguous. The CDR3 loop spans 11 amino acids. V lost 7 bases and J lost 3, with 6 bases in between. Germline V gene sequence: CDR1 MDHEN, CDR2 SYDVKM. CDR3 in amino acids: CASTSDYGYTF. CDR3 bases: TGTGCCAGCACCTCCGACTATGGCTACACCTTC.

For this clone: The junction shows a germline mismatch at one end, possibly a read error. The chain is built from TRBV7-2 and TRBJ2-5; 9 nucleotides align to TRBD2. The CDR3 is 15 residues long. Germline V gene sequence: CDR1 SGHTA, CDR2 FQGNSA. The CDR3 protein is CASILLIAGAETQYF. The DNA for the CDR3 is TGTGCCAGCATCTTACTAATAGCGGGAGCAGAGACCCAGTACTTC.

The chain employs TRBV6-5 and TRBJ2-7; D perhaps matches TRBD1 (5 bases). The V gene's germline CDR1 is MNHEY and CDR2 SVGAGI. The germline V and J ends were trimmed by 8 bases and 6 bases, with 17 bases remaining between them. CDR3 length: 13 amino acids. Here the CDR3 DNA reads TGTGCCAGCGGGGCTGTCGACCCCGCCGAGCAGTACTTC. Its translation is CASGAVDPAEQYF.

The count of this clone is one. The genes are TRBV2 and TRBJ1-4; unclear D gene. V lost 9 bases, J lost 4 bases, and 12 bases lay in between. The CDR3 runs 13 residues. The germline CDR1 and CDR2 sequences are SNHLY and FYNNEI. The CDR3 loop is CASAGPLNEKLFF. CDR3 nucleotide sequence: TGTGCCAGTGCTGGACCGCTTAATGAAAAACTGTTTTTT.

The chain joins TRBV7-9 to TRBJ2-3, with TRBD2 identical over 13 bases. The V gene's germline CDR1 is SEHNR and CDR2 FQNEAQ (reference sequence). Trimming removed 6 bases from V and 7 bases from J; junction bases left unmatched: 13. The CDR3 sequence is 17 residues long. The CDR3 DNA reads TGTGCCAGCAGTCCGCAAATAGGACTAGCGGGGGAGAATACGCAGTATTTT. The encoded protein is CASSPQIGLAGENTQYF.

The chain joins TRBV2 to TRBJ2-5; D gene ambiguous. Germline values: CDR1 SNHLY, CDR2 FYNNEI. Trimming shortened V by 7 bases and J by 5 bases, and 17 bases separated the two germline ends. The CDR3 sequence is 14 residues long. The CDR3, as DNA: TGTGCCAGCACCCCAAGAAACGTGGGGGAGACCCAGTACTTC. Protein: CASTPRNVGETQYF.

The chain joins TRBV2 to TRBJ2-3; 7 positions match TRBD2. Germline-derived CDR1 and CDR2 are SNHLY and FYNNEI. This CDR3 region has 13 residues. J gave up 6 bases and V 6 bases, and 6 bases lay outside the gene matches. The CDR3: CASRAGRYDTQYF. CDR3 DNA: TGTGCCAGCAGAGCCGGGAGGTACGATACGCAGTATTTT.

The chain has TRBV2 and TRBJ1-1; no definite D call. Germline values: CDR1 SNHLY, CDR2 FYNNEI. Trimming stripped 1 base from V and 1 base from J, with 7 bases between. This CDR3 spans 14 amino acids. The CDR3 DNA reads as TGTGCCAGCAGTGAAGGACACAAGAACACTGAAGCTTTCTTT. This encodes CASSEGHKNTEAFF.

This clone occurred once. The chain joins TRBV6-5 to TRBJ1-2, with D unclear. The V and J ends lost 1 base and 4 bases respectively, with 13 bases between them. Per germline, CDR1 MNHEY and CDR2 SVGAGI. The CDR3 sequence is 15 residues long. The CDR3 sequence: CASSYFGLEIYGYTF. The CDR3 DNA reads TGTGCCAGCAGTTACTTTGGCCTCGAGATCTATGGCTACACCTTC.

The chain joins TRBV18 to TRBJ1-6; 9 bases line up with TRBD1. The germline gives CDR1 KGHSH, CDR2 LQKENI. CDR3 size: 13 residues. The trim removed 8 bases at V and 9 bases at J, leaving 5 bases unmatched. Here the CDR3 reads CASGTGFSSPLHF. CDR3 bases: TGTGCCAGCGGGACAGGGTTTAGTTCACCCCTCCACTTT.

This chain uses TRBV2 with TRBJ1-2; no clear D gene. This CDR3 has 12 residues. Trimming took 7 bases from V and 4 from J, leaving 10 bases between them. CDR1 is SNHLY and CDR2 is FYNNEI in the germline V gene. CDR3 nucleotide sequence: TGTGCCAGCAACAGCGGCCGCTATGGCTACACCTTC. It codes for CASNSGRYGYTF.

V and J are TRBV6-4 and TRBJ2-7; D unclear. The ends were cut back, 7 bases at V and 3 bases at J, with 16 bases in the middle. Germline CDR1 and CDR2: MRHNA and SNTAGT. CDR3 length: 14 residues. CDR3 nucleotide sequence: TGTGCCAGCATCCCTCCTAAGCCCCTCTACGAGCAGTACTTC. It encodes CASIPPKPLYEQYF.

This chain links TRBV6-5 with TRBJ2-6; D not certain. This CDR3 has 13 amino acids. Germline assignment: CDR1 MNHEY and CDR2 SVGAGI. V gave up 7 bases and J gave up 1 base, with 5 bases separating them. The CDR3 is CASTLSGANVLTF. CDR3 DNA: TGTGCCAGCACTCTTTCTGGGGCCAACGTCCTGACTTTC.

The J gene is TRBJ2-7, the V gene TRBV27; tentatively, D is TRBD2 (5 bases). CDR3 length: 14 residues. V was trimmed by 5 bases and J by 4 bases, leaving 15 bases between them. CDR1 MNHEY and CDR2 SMNVEV come from the germline V gene (reference sequence). In DNA form, the CDR3 reads TGTGCCAGCAGTGGAGCAGCCCGGACTTACGAGCAGTACTTC. Its translation: CASSGAARTYEQYF.

The count of this clone is one. V and J are TRBV6-6 and TRBJ1-3; D is possibly TRBD1 (6 bases). CDR1 is MNHNY, CDR2 SVGAGI, per germline (reference sequence). CDR3 length: 15 residues. Trimming removed 2 bases at V and 0 bases at J, with 8 bases between. DNA of the CDR3: TGTGCCAGCAGTTACAAGGGGGACTCTGGAAACACCATATATTTT. As protein: CASSYKGDSGNTIYF.

This clone was detected a few times. The rearrangement joins TRBV19 to TRBJ2-7; possibly TRBD2 for D (6 bases). V gave up 3 bases and J gave up 3 bases, with 18 bases separating them. CDR3 length equals 16 residues. The germline CDR1 and CDR2 sequences are LNHDA and SQIVND (reference sequence). This chain's CDR3 is CASSIEPAGGNYEQYF. The DNA for the CDR3 is TGTGCCAGTAGTATCGAACCAGCGGGCGGGAACTACGAGCAGTACTTC.

This clone is a singleton in its sample. The chain has TRBV11-2 and TRBJ2-1; TRBD2 aligns across 8 bases. The V segment lost 1 base and the J segment 9 bases; nucleotides outside the gene matches: 11. CDR1 and CDR2 (germline): SGHAT, FQNNGV. The CDR3 is made up of 16 amino acids. The CDR3 DNA reads as TGTGCCAGCAGCTTAGGAGCGGGGGCCCCCCGTGGTGAGCAGTTCTTC. Translated, it gives CASSLGAGAPRGEQFF.

V is TRBV3-1 (or the pseudogene TRBV3-2) and J is TRBJ2-6; D is uncertain. CDR3 length: 14 amino acids. Germline lookup yields CDR1 LGHDT and CDR2 YNNKEL (reference sequence). V was cut by 6 bases and J by 0 bases, with 6 bases left in between. The chain's CDR3 is CASSLSSGANVLTF. The CDR3 DNA is TGTGCCAGCAGTTTAAGCTCTGGGGCCAACGTCCTGACTTTC.

This clone was counted between two and nine times. V and J are TRBV5-4 and TRBJ2-5; TRBD2 matches at 10 bases. After removal of 0 bases from V and 4 bases from J, the junction contained 3 bases not matched to a gene. Germline CDR1 SGHNT, CDR2 YYREEE (reference sequence). The CDR3 extends over 15 amino acids. The chain's CDR3 is CASSLGLAGVETQYF. CDR3 DNA: TGTGCCAGCAGCTTGGGGCTAGCGGGGGTAGAGACCCAGTACTTC.

The CDR3 here is CASSQVGTGGYEQYF. The CDR3 DNA reads as TGCGCCAGCAGCCAAGTAGGGACAGGGGGATACGAGCAGTACTTC. The chain links TRBV4-1 to TRBJ2-7; 11 bases match TRBD1. Germline values: CDR1 MGHRA, CDR2 YSYEKL. This CDR3 is built from 15 residues. V lost 1 base to trimming and J lost 4 bases; unmatched junction nucleotides: 3.